Sequencing of this T cell receptor (beta chain) was carried out in a study of blood T cell repertoires in COVID-19. Study overall: COVID-19 samples, acute and convalescent, were from the United States, Italy and Spain. Sample material is recorded as cDNA or gDNA derived from T cells, B-cell-depleted T cells, or PBMCs.

The CDR3 covers 17 residues. The V and J ends lost 4 bases and 4 bases, in that order; junction bases with no gene match: 12. From germline, CDR1 is LNHDA and CDR2 SQIVND (reference sequence). Under the authors' procedure: Using reference gene primer amplification, nucleated cell counts were estimated. The repertoire was sequenced with immunoSEQ multiplex PCR; TCRdb's copy has only in-frame clones and lacks some. The D gene and trimming were derived from the DNA, and the V and J assignments and clone size from that table. Of around 190,000 clones in the sample, around 80% are singletons; the top ten hold over 10%.

Sequencing was performed on peripheral blood. The source is a woman aged 45-60 years with acute or convalescent COVID-19. This rearrangement joins TRBV19 to TRBJ1-2; TRBD1 aligns across 10 bases. The CDR3 loop is CASSTDLQTGGSYGYTF. CDR3 coding DNA: TGTGCCAGTAGTACCGACCTTCAGACAGGGGGCAGCTATGGCTACACCTTC. Full variable domain (remainder filled in from reference TRBV19 and TRBJ1-2): DGGITQSPKYLFRKEGQNVTLSCEQNLNHDAMYWYRQDPGQGLRLIYYSQIVNDFQKGDIAEGYSVSREKKESFPLTVTSAQKNPTAFYLCASSTDLQTGGSYGYTFGSGTRLTVV.